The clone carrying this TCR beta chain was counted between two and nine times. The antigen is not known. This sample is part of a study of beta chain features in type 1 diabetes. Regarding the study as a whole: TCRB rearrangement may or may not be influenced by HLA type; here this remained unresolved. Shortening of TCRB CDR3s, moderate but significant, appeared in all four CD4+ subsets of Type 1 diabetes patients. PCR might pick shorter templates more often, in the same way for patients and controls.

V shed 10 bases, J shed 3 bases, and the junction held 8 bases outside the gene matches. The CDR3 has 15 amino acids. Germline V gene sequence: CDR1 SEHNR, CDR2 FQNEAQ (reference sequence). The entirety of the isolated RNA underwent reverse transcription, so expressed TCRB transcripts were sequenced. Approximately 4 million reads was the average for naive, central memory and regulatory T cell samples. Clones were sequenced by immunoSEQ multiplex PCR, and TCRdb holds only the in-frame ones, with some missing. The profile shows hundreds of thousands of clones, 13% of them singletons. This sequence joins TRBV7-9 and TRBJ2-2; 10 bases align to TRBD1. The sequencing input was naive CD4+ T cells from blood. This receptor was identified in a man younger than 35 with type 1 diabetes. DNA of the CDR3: TGTGCCATCCTCGACAGGGGGCTGGACACCGGGGAGCTGTTTTTT. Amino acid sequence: CAILDRGLDTGELFF.